Below are 8 T cell receptor beta chains sequenced from a single sample in a study of OX40 agonist ivuxolimab in advanced cancers. Library generation was performed with the immunoSEQ multiplex PCR assay. Drawn from immuneACCESS, this table holds only the in-frame rearrangements with V and J called that TCRdb kept. Clones are partly lost; checked studies trace under half to an unresolved V gene and leave the rest unexplained. The sample table contains 80,000 to 100,000 clones; only one count was recorded for 90% of them. The ten largest clones capture about 1.5% of the sample. The sequencing here drew on CD4+ or CD8+ T cells sorted from blood, taken in a trial of the OX40 agonist ivuxolimab. The receptor source for this set is an adult with an advanced solid tumor such as melanoma, head and neck, liver or kidney cancer.

V is TRBV5-4 and J is TRBJ1-1, with D tentatively TRBD1 (6 bases). V lost 0 bases and J lost 5, with 17 bases in between. The CDR3 covers 16 residues. The germline CDR1 and CDR2 sequences are SGHNT and YYREEE (reference sequence). The DNA of the CDR3 is TGTGCCAGCAGCTTGGCCGGGGTCAGGGGAGGAACTGAAGCTTTCTTT. Protein product: CASSLAGVRGGTEAFF.

The chain links TRBV6-5 to TRBJ1-3; D not certain. The germline gives CDR1 MNHEY, CDR2 SVGAGI. The CDR3 contains 14 residues. Trimming left V 10 bases short and J 2 bases short, with 15 bases between. The CDR3 sequence is CATSRSPAGNTIYF. The DNA of the CDR3 is TGTGCCACGAGTCGGTCTCCGGCTGGAAACACCATATATTTT.

This sequence joins TRBV5-4 and TRBJ1-5, with no clear D. Germline V gene lookup returns CDR1 SGHNT and CDR2 YYREEE (reference sequence). Trimming pared 3 bases from V and 0 bases from J, leaving 10 bases between. The CDR3 totals 15 residues. CDR3 DNA: TGTGCCAGCAGCTCGGCAGGAGATAGCAATCAGCCCCAGCATTTT. This encodes CASSSAGDSNQPQHF.

V usage is TRBV19 and J usage is TRBJ1-3, with D hard to call. Germline V gene sequence: CDR1 LNHDA, CDR2 SQIVND (reference sequence). V was clipped by 6 bases and J by 0 bases, with 15 bases between them. The CDR3 has 16 residues. This CDR3 reads CASSPLPGSSGNTIYF. The CDR3 nucleotides are TGTGCCAGTAGCCCTCTTCCAGGCTCCTCTGGAAACACCATATATTTT.

The V and J genes are TRBV5-4 and TRBJ2-1; 9 nucleotides align to TRBD1. The V and J ends lost 2 bases and 5 bases, in that order; junction bases with no gene match: 8. Germline V gene sequence: CDR1 SGHNT, CDR2 YYREEE (reference sequence). The CDR3 length is 16 residues. As DNA, the CDR3 is TGTGCCAGCAGCTTCCGTAAAGGGACAGGGAACAATGAGCAGTTCTTC. It yields the protein CASSFRKGTGNNEQFF.

The chain carries TRBV7-9 and TRBJ2-7, with 7 bases matching TRBD1. This CDR3 has 14 amino acids. V trimming: 8 bases; J trimming: 2 bases; junction bases outside the gene matches: 9. Germline loops: CDR1 SEHNR, CDR2 FQNEAQ (reference sequence). The CDR3 is CASSDGTDPYEQYF. Written as DNA, the CDR3 is TGTGCCAGCTCCGACGGGACAGACCCCTACGAGCAGTACTTC.

This clone appeared a single time. The chain couples TRBV28 to TRBJ2-3; TRBD2 aligns across 7 bases. The CDR3 runs to 16 residues. The junction had 17 bases not matched to a gene; V was cut back by 5 bases and J by 9 bases. The V gene's germline CDR1 is MDHEN and CDR2 SYDVKM. The CDR3 reads CASSRQTAGEAYTQYF. The CDR3 nucleotides read TGTGCCAGCAGTCGTCAAACGGCGGGAGAGGCATACACGCAGTATTTT.

The V and J genes are TRBV19 and TRBJ2-7; 11 bases agree with TRBD2. Trimming removed 6 bases from V and 2 bases from J; junction bases left unmatched: 6. Germline lookup yields CDR1 LNHDA and CDR2 SQIVND (reference sequence). CDR3 length: 15 residues. The CDR3, as DNA: TGTGCCAGTAGACCTGGACTAGCGGGCACCTACGAGCAGTACTTC. It specifies CASRPGLAGTYEQYF.